The 6 T cell receptor beta chains below all came from one sample that was sequenced in a study of metastatic and nonmetastatic thyroid tumors. Patients were all untreated before their thyroid surgery. With MiXCR, TCRdb reprocessed the PCR reads. In the table there are about 16,000 clones, around an eighth of which are singletons. The sample was tumor tissue. The origin of the receptors is a female donor with papillary thyroid cancer or a benign thyroid nodule (not recorded which). Some clones in this sample may be carry-over from other donors' samples.

The chain employs TRBV7-4 and TRBJ1-2, with 8 bases fitting TRBD1. The junction had 8 bases not matched to a gene; V was cut back by 7 bases and J by 7 bases. The CDR3 has 13 amino acids. Germline loops: CDR1 SGHVT, CDR2 SQSDAQ. CDR3 residues: CASTRTGWFGYTF. The CDR3 bases are TGTGCCAGCACCCGGACAGGGTGGTTTGGCTACACCTTC.

This chain links TRBV7-6 with TRBJ1-3; tentative D call: TRBD1 (6 bases). The CDR3 covers 16 residues. Germline assignment: CDR1 SGHVS and CDR2 FNYEAQ. V lost 4 bases and J lost 3, with 16 bases in between. This CDR3 reads CASSSEQGLSGNTIYF. The CDR3 DNA is TGTGCCAGCAGCTCCGAACAGGGTCTAAGTGGAAACACCATATATTTT.

The table lists this clone with many counts. The gene calls are TRBV9 and TRBJ1-6; D is ambiguous. The V gene's germline CDR1 is SGDLS and CDR2 YYNGEE. V was clipped by 4 bases and J by 4 bases, with 12 bases between them. CDR3 length: 15 residues. The CDR3 reads CASSPSRGYNSPLHF. CDR3 DNA: TGTGCCAGCAGCCCCTCCCGGGGTTATAATTCACCCCTCCACTTT.

Many counts were recorded for this clone. A read error may explain this, as a much larger clone is one base away. The same CDR3 can be traced to other DNA sequences in this sample. The J gene is TRBJ1-1, the V gene TRBV6-2 or TRBV6-3; D call uncertain. CDR3 length: 13 residues. V was shortened by 11 bases and J by 1 base, with 14 bases between the two germline ends. Germline lookup yields CDR1 MNHEY and CDR2 SVGEGT. Here the CDR3 DNA reads TGTGCCGGCACCCCCGCGGCGAACACTGAAGCTTTCTTT. Translation: CAGTPAANTEAFF.

This clone was seen ten or more times. The chain's CDR3 is CASSQSGTQETQYF. CDR3 sequence (DNA): TGTGCCAGCAGCCAATCCGGGACCCAAGAGACCCAGTACTTC. This chain joins TRBV4-2 and TRBJ2-5, with D possibly called TRBD1 or TRBD2 (5 bases each). The CDR3 consists of 14 residues. The V end was cut by 2 bases, the J end by 1 base, with 8 bases between. Germline lookup yields CDR1 LGHNA and CDR2 YNFKEQ.

Ten or more counts support this clone. The DNA for the CDR3 is TGTGCCAGCAGGCGAACTAGCGGGATGGGCAATGAGCAGTTCTTC. The encoded protein is CASRRTSGMGNEQFF. The rearrangement links TRBV12-3 or TRBV12-4 to TRBJ2-1, with 10 nucleotides matching TRBD2. The CDR3 length is 15 residues. Trimming took 6 bases from V and 6 from J; bases not matched to a gene: 8.